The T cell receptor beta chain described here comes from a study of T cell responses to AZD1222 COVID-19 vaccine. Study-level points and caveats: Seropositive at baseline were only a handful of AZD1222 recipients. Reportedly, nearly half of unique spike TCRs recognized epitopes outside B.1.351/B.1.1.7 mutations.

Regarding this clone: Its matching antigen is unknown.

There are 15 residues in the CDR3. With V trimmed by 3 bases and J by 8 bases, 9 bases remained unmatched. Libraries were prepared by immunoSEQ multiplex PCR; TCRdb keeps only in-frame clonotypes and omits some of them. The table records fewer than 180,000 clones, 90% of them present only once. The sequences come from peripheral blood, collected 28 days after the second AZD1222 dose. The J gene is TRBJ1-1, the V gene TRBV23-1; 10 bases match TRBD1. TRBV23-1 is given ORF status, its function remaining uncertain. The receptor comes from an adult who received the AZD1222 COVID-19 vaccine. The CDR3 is CASSHPGQGMGEAFF. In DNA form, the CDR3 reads TGCGCCAGCAGTCACCCGGGACAGGGGATGGGAGAAGCTTTCTTT.